Listed below are T cell receptor beta chains from one sample, sequenced in a study of T cell responses to AZD1222 COVID-19 vaccine. The assay was immunoSEQ multiplex PCR, and TCRdb's table has in-frame clones only and misses some. The repertoire holds 150,000 or so clones, with around 90% as singletons. Sequenced here: peripheral blood, sampled 28 days after the second AZD1222 dose. The source of these receptors is an adult who received the AZD1222 COVID-19 vaccine. Both conserved end residues are part of each CDR3. The D gene is left open where the match is weak.

V gene | D gene | CDR3 protein
TRBV9 | . | CASSVDSYNEQFF
TRBV6-5 | TRBD1 | CASSLAGTALNEQFF
TRBV7-8 | . | CASSLAPPGDSNQPQHF
TRBV9 | . | CASSVSGNSNQPQHF
TRBV29-1 | . | CSVRGEDQPQHF
TRBV15 | . | CATSRDRGAEQYF
TRBV5-1 | . | CASSPGGSVEIGGYTF
TRBV15 | . | CATSRDRYDYGYTF
TRBV5-4 | TRBD1 | CASSPRGGDTEAFF
TRBV9 | . | CASSVRGLANEKLFF
TRBV27 | . | CASSSGGPDTQYF
TRBV18 | TRBD2 | CASSPGRVHEQFF
TRBV12-3/TRBV12-4 | . | CASRLTGSTEAFF
TRBV30 | . | CAWRDWGGTNEKLFF
TRBV6-5 | . | CASSPRQPDTIYF
TRBV5-6 | TRBD1 | CASSLGTGAYGYTF
TRBV7-8 | . | CASSLDLAKNIQYF
TRBV12-1 | . | CASSPWTDYNEKLFF
TRBV5-1 | . | CASSPTGNQPQHF
TRBV6-5 | TRBD1 | CASSPGTGGEQPQHF
TRBV7-9 | . | CASSDVQAPGYTF
TRBV27 | TRBD2 | CASSLSTSGATDTQYF
TRBV2 | . | CASKHRALLSSYNEQFF
TRBV7-8 | TRBD1 | CASSPTGTANVEAFF
TRBV5-1 | TRBD1 | CASRPGTGLETQYF
TRBV5-6 | . | CASRQGISTDTQYF
TRBV4-1 | . | CASSQHTGIMGYTF
TRBV29-1 | . | CSVVEGGFSYEQYF
TRBV5-1 | . | CASSLVGVEQYF
TRBV7-9 | . | CASSVTPRQGYTF
TRBV9 | TRBD1 | CASSPGGWETQYF
TRBV18 | TRBD1 | CASSPRQGNTEAFF
TRBV6-5 | TRBD1 | CASSRQGAAEAFF
TRBV24-1 | . | CATSSEVSIPPLHF
TRBV3-1/TRBV3-2 | . | CASSQGPGSEAFF
TRBV4-1 | TRBD1 | CASTGGPSERGAFF
TRBV5-1 | TRBD1 | CASSLGQGFYGYTF
TRBV7-9 | . | CASSPWTGLNTEAFF
TRBV7-8 | TRBD1 | CASSQTPDRGGQPQHF
TRBV6-5 | TRBD1 | CASSYPGGTEAFF
TRBV7-9 | . | CASSRGGTDTEAFF
TRBV5-5 | TRBD1 | CASSLAGGYGYTF
TRBV18 | . | CASSPRTASGNTIYF
TRBV18 | . | CASSPRTDKDEKLFF
TRBV15 | . | CATSRENYLNTEAFF
TRBV6-2/TRBV6-3 | TRBD2 | CASSYSTSGGAGSYNEQFF
TRBV27 | . | CASSLAGLSNQPQHF
TRBV19 | . | CASSIVGSQPQHF
TRBV7-8 | TRBD1 | CASSPGQGEWGYGYTF
TRBV3-1/TRBV3-2 | TRBD1 | CASSLGQVHYGYTF
TRBV21-1 | . | CASSKRDPGLWQYF
TRBV29-1 | . | CSVESGRTYGYTF
TRBV4-1 | . | CASSQFSGDSNQPQHF